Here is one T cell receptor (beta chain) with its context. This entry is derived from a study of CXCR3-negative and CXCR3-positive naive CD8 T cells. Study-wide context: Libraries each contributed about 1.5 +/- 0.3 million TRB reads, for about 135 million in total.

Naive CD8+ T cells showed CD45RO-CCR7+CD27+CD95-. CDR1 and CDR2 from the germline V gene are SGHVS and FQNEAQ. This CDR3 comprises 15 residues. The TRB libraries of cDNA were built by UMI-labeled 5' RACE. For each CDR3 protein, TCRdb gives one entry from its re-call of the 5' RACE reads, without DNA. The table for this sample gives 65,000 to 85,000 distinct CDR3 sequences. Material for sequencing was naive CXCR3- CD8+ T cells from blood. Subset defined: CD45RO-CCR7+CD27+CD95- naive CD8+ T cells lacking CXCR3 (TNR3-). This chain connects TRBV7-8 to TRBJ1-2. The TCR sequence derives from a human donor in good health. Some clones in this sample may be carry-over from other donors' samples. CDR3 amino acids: CASSLEFGFGYGYTF.